This passage covers 27 T cell receptor beta chains from one sample sequenced in a study of blood T cell repertoires in COVID-19 (dated by TCRdb to the early 2020s). The method behind the library was the immunoSEQ multiplex PCR assay. Here the immuneACCESS table is served through TCRdb, limited to in-frame sequences with V and J called. Missing clones are a known gap in these copies; in checked studies unresolved V genes cover under half, and the rest lacks a known reason. In this sample the table shows 200,000 to 300,000 clones, roughly 79% of which occur a single time. The ten largest clones represent 6% to 8% of the sample. What was sequenced was peripheral blood. These receptors originate from a woman aged 80 or over with COVID-19, enrolled during active disease.

This chain connects TRBV27 to TRBJ1-2; 9 positions match TRBD1. This CDR3 is built from 15 residues. The V and J ends lost 6 bases and 4 bases, in that order; junction bases with no gene match: 9. Germline V gives CDR1 MNHEY, CDR2 SMNVEV (reference sequence). Written as DNA, the CDR3 is TGTGCCAGCAGGGAGAACAGGGGGCGGACCTATGGCTACACCTTC. Translated: CASRENRGRTYGYTF.

The chain is built from TRBV7-6 and TRBJ1-2; tentatively, D is TRBD1 (5 bases). The CDR3 sequence is 13 residues long. The V end was cut by 6 bases, the J end by 3 bases, with 11 bases between. The V gene's germline CDR1 is SGHVS and CDR2 FNYEAQ. The CDR3 nucleotides read TGTGCCAGCAGTCCACAGGAAGACTATGGCTACACCTTC. The encoded protein is CASSPQEDYGYTF.

This chain joins TRBV19 and TRBJ1-6; D is unresolved. Trimming cost V 2 bases and J 0 bases, with 5 bases left between them. Germline loops: CDR1 LNHDA, CDR2 SQIVND (reference sequence). The CDR3 is 15 residues long. The DNA of the CDR3 is TGTGCCAGTAGTATAACTAGCTCCTATAATTCACCCCTCCACTTT. This gives the protein CASSITSSYNSPLHF.

The chain is built from TRBV5-4 and TRBJ2-2, with a tentative D call TRBD2 (6 bases). The CDR3 totals 16 residues. Trimming took 2 bases from V and 0 from J, leaving 11 bases between them. Germline CDR1 is SGHNT and CDR2 is YYREEE (reference sequence). The DNA of the CDR3 is TGTGCCAGCAGCTTAAGGGGACTGGCGAACACCGGGGAGCTGTTTTTT. The encoded protein is CASSLRGLANTGELFF.

This chain uses TRBV30 with TRBJ1-6, with D maybe TRBD1 (6 bases). The germline V gene has CDR1 GTSNPN and CDR2 SVGIG (reference sequence). V was pared by 2 bases and J by 9 bases, with 14 bases between. This CDR3 comprises 14 residues. CDR3 amino acids: CAWSLQGSGSPLHF. As DNA, the CDR3 is TGTGCCTGGAGTTTACAGGGTTCAGGTTCACCCCTCCACTTT.

The rearrangement links TRBV28 to TRBJ1-2; 10 positions match TRBD1. The junction had 12 bases not matched to a gene; V was cut back by 3 bases and J by 5 bases. CDR1 is MDHEN, CDR2 SYDVKM, per germline. The length of the CDR3 is 17 residues. The CDR3 loop reads CASSLVSPGQGEYGYTF. The CDR3 nucleotides read TGTGCCAGCAGTTTGGTATCCCCTGGACAGGGGGAATATGGCTACACCTTC.

The chain employs TRBV28 and TRBJ1-5; D uncertain. Trimming shortened V by 8 bases and J by 6 bases, and 14 bases separated the two germline ends. CDR1 MDHEN and CDR2 SYDVKM come from the germline V gene. The CDR3 has 13 amino acids. The CDR3 protein is CASEGGKSQPQHF. In DNA form, the CDR3 reads TGTGCCAGCGAAGGCGGTAAGAGTCAGCCCCAGCATTTT.

This chain uses TRBV18 with TRBJ2-5; D is perhaps TRBD1 (5 bases). Germline-derived CDR1 and CDR2 are KGHSH and LQKENI. The CDR3 has 15 residues. The ends were cut back, 3 bases at V and 5 bases at J, with 16 bases in the middle. The CDR3 region is CASSPRNGAAETQYF. The CDR3 coding sequence is TGTGCCAGCTCACCCCGCAATGGGGCCGCGGAGACCCAGTACTTC.

J is TRBJ2-1 and V is TRBV4-1, with D possibly being TRBD1 (6 bases). V was pared by 3 bases and J by 3 bases, with 12 bases between. CDR1 MGHRA and CDR2 YSYEKL come from the germline V gene. The length of the CDR3 is 15 residues. CDR3 coding DNA: TGCGCCAGCAGCCAGTTTTGGACAGTCTACAATGAGCAGTTCTTC. Translated: CASSQFWTVYNEQFF.

This rearrangement joins TRBV5-1 to TRBJ2-1; 8 bases agree with TRBD2. V shed 5 bases, J shed 3 bases, and the junction held 7 bases outside the gene matches. The CDR3 spans 15 residues. Germline V gene sequence: CDR1 SGHRS, CDR2 YFSETQ. CDR3 protein: CASSSGGADYNEQFF. CDR3 DNA sequence: TGCGCCAGCAGTTCCGGGGGGGCGGACTACAATGAGCAGTTCTTC.

Only one count was recorded for this clone. The genes are TRBV2 and TRBJ2-2; a possible D gene is TRBD1 (7 bases). The V end lost 1 base, the J end lost 7 bases, and 16 bases lay between the germline ends. Germline assignment: CDR1 SNHLY and CDR2 FYNNEI. The length of the CDR3 is 16 residues. CDR3 nucleotides: TGTGCCAGCAGTGAAGTAGCAGGGGGAGGTGGCGGGGAGCTGTTTTTT. This gives the protein CASSEVAGGGGGELFF.

J is TRBJ2-7 and V is TRBV14, with TRBD2 matching 14 bases. The length of the CDR3 is 14 residues. CDR1 SGHDN and CDR2 FVKESK come from the germline V gene. V shed 5 bases and J 6 bases; nucleotides not matched to a gene: 3. The CDR3 DNA is TGTGCCAGCAGCTTGGGACTAGCGGGGGCCGAGCAGTACTTC. Encoded protein: CASSLGLAGAEQYF.

This rearrangement joins TRBV24-1 to TRBJ2-3; 7 bases agree with TRBD1. The CDR3 loop spans 14 amino acids. The germline CDR1 and CDR2 sequences are KGHDR and SFDVKD. The junction had 3 bases not matched to a gene; V was cut back by 4 bases and J by 3 bases. This CDR3 is CATSEAGGTDTQYF. The CDR3 nucleotides are TGTGCCACCAGTGAGGCAGGGGGAACAGATACGCAGTATTTT.

CDR3 nucleotide sequence: TGTGCCAGCAGTAGGGGACAGACGGAGGGCTACACCTTC. Its translation: CASSRGQTEGYTF. The chain links TRBV6-6 to TRBJ1-2; 7 nucleotides align to TRBD1. The trim removed 5 bases at V and 8 bases at J, leaving 8 bases unmatched. Germline CDR1 is MNHNY and CDR2 is SVGAGI (reference sequence). The CDR3 contains 13 residues.

Regarding this clone: Other DNA sequences of this sample code for an identical CDR3. The chain employs TRBV7-9 and TRBJ2-7; 11 nucleotides match TRBD2. The CDR3 covers 16 residues. CDR1 is SEHNR and CDR2 is FQNEAQ in the germline V gene (reference sequence). V shed 4 bases, J shed 0 bases, and the junction held 5 bases outside the gene matches. This CDR3 is CASSSRLAGNSYEQYF. In DNA, the CDR3 is TGTGCCAGCAGCTCTAGACTAGCGGGGAACTCCTACGAGCAGTACTTC.

V is TRBV12-3 or TRBV12-4 and J is TRBJ2-4; D is undetermined. Trimming cost V 4 bases and J 2 bases, with 3 bases left between them. The CDR3 is 12 residues long. The CDR3 sequence is CASSYSKNIQYF. The CDR3 DNA reads TGTGCCAGCAGTTACTCCAAAAACATTCAGTACTTC.

The rearrangement uses TRBV2 and TRBJ1-1; D remains unclear. Looked up from germline, CDR1 is SNHLY and CDR2 is FYNNEI. The CDR3 totals 11 residues. V was cut by 7 bases and J by 0 bases, with 3 bases left in between. As DNA, the CDR3 is TGTGCCAGCAACATGAACACTGAAGCTTTCTTT. Encoded protein: CASNMNTEAFF. The whole variable domain, filled in from reference TRBV2 and TRBJ1-1, reads EPEVTQTPSHQVTQMGQEVILRCVPISNHLYFYWYRQILGQKVEFLVSFYNNEISEKSEIFDDQFSVERPDGSNFTLKIRSTKLEDSAMYFCASNMNTEAFFGQGTRLTVV.

CDR3 sequence (DNA): TGCGCCAGCAGCTTGGCCCGAGGGCGAGGAGATACGCAGTATTTT. It yields the protein CASSLARGRGDTQYF. The chain carries TRBV5-1 and TRBJ2-3; a possible D gene is TRBD2 (5 bases). With 0 bases removed from V and 5 bases from J, the gap between germline ends came to 13 bases. This CDR3 has 15 amino acids. Per the germline V gene, CDR1 is SGHRS and CDR2 is YFSETQ.

The J gene is TRBJ2-2, the V gene TRBV29-1; weak D call: TRBD1 (6 bases). CDR1 is SQVTM, CDR2 ANQGSEA, per germline. V gave up 8 bases and J gave up 5 bases, with 12 bases separating them. CDR3 length: 12 residues. The CDR3 nucleotides are TGCAGCACCGAAGGGGGTACCGGGGAGCTGTTTTTT. Translating gives CSTEGGTGELFF.

V and J are TRBV5-1 and TRBJ1-1; D might be TRBD1 (6 bases). Germline V lookup: CDR1 SGHRS, CDR2 YFSETQ. V was shortened by 4 bases and J by 0 bases, with 10 bases between the two germline ends. CDR3 length equals 14 residues. The CDR3 DNA reads TGCGCCAGCAGCCCTAGGGGGATGAACACTGAAGCTTTCTTT. It codes for CASSPRGMNTEAFF.

The chain uses TRBV2 and TRBJ2-6; a weak D match, TRBD2 (5 bases). The CDR3 loop spans 17 amino acids. Germline CDR1 is SNHLY and CDR2 is FYNNEI. With 7 bases removed from V and 3 bases from J, the gap between germline ends came to 19 bases. This chain's CDR3 is CASTPEGAAYGANVLTF. CDR3 coding DNA: TGTGCCAGCACCCCAGAGGGAGCTGCCTATGGGGCCAACGTCCTGACTTTC.

The genes are TRBV5-1 and TRBJ2-3; no firm D call. V dropped 0 bases and J dropped 4 bases, with 9 bases sitting between them. Looked up from germline, CDR1 is SGHRS and CDR2 is YFSETQ. The CDR3 length is 14 residues. The CDR3 loop is CASSLGLKADTQYF. The CDR3 coding sequence is TGCGCCAGCAGCTTGGGACTCAAGGCAGATACGCAGTATTTT.

By sample share, this clone is large. The chain employs TRBV6-2 or TRBV6-3 and TRBJ2-2, with TRBD2 as a possible D gene (5 bases). V shed 0 bases and J shed 4 bases, with 12 bases lying between them. CDR1 is MNHEY, CDR2 SVGEGT, per germline. This CDR3 comprises 16 residues. In DNA form, the CDR3 reads TGTGCCAGCAGTTACTCCCCGGGAACCCCCACCGGGGAGCTGTTTTTT. Translating gives CASSYSPGTPTGELFF.

CDR3 loop: CAISERQGESEQYF. CDR3 in DNA: TGTGCCATCAGTGAGCGGCAGGGGGAAAGCGAGCAGTACTTC. V is TRBV10-3 and J is TRBJ2-7, with 7 nucleotides matching TRBD1. Per the germline V gene, CDR1 is ENHRY and CDR2 is SYGVKD. This CDR3 spans 14 amino acids. V lost 2 bases to trimming and J lost 6 bases; unmatched junction nucleotides: 7.

The chain has TRBV5-1 and TRBJ2-2; D gene unclear. Per the germline V gene, CDR1 is SGHRS and CDR2 is YFSETQ. Trimming stripped 3 bases from V and 5 bases from J, with 11 bases between. CDR3 length: 14 residues. CDR3 region: CASSWSDTTGELFF. CDR3 sequence (DNA): TGCGCCAGCAGCTGGTCCGACACAACCGGGGAGCTGTTTTTT.

The chain recombines TRBV10-2 with TRBJ1-4; D ambiguous. CDR1 and CDR2 from the germline V gene are WSHSY and SAAADI. The CDR3 has 14 amino acids. V was trimmed by 6 bases and J by 4 bases, leaving 12 bases between them. CDR3 DNA sequence: TGCGCCAGCAGAGGATTACGGGATAATGAAAAACTGTTTTTT. Translating gives CASRGLRDNEKLFF.

The chain has TRBV6-5 and TRBJ2-1, with 7 positions matching TRBD1. Germline values: CDR1 MNHEY, CDR2 SVGAGI. The CDR3 totals 15 residues. Trimming removed 5 bases from V and 1 base from J; junction bases left unmatched: 5. CDR3 region: CASSLDRASYNEQFF. CDR3 sequence (DNA): TGTGCCAGCAGTCTTGACAGGGCGTCCTACAATGAGCAGTTCTTC.